These T cell receptor beta chains were read from a single sample in a study of OX40 agonist ivuxolimab in advanced cancers. TCRdb's table, derived via immunoSEQ multiplex PCR, lists solely in-frame clones and lacks some. Among tens of thousands of clones, about 88% were seen once, and the ten largest hold over 0.25%. The sequencing used CD4+ or CD8+ T cells sorted from blood, collected in a trial of the OX40 agonist ivuxolimab. The receptors shown here come from an adult with an advanced solid tumor such as melanoma, head and neck, liver or kidney cancer. CDR3s include the opening cysteine and the closing phenylalanine or tryptophan. Each record gives: D gene, J gene, V gene, clone size, CDR3 DNA, CDR3 protein. The D gene is left open where the match is weak. A row's size may be missing; if present it is once, few, many or a size class.

d_gene: TRBD2; j_gene: TRBJ2-5; v_gene: TRBV5-1; abundance: NA; CDR3nt: TGCGCCAGCAGGGGCCGTGGGGGGACTAGCGGGAGTGAGACCCAGTACTTC; CDR3aa: CASRGRGGTSGSETQYF
d_gene: NA; j_gene: TRBJ1-2; v_gene: TRBV11-2; abundance: NA; CDR3nt: TGTGCCAGCAGCCCAAGCGGGGGGATCCCCTATGGCTACACCTTC; CDR3aa: CASSPSGGIPYGYTF
d_gene: TRBD1; j_gene: TRBJ2-2; v_gene: TRBV9; abundance: NA; CDR3nt: TGTGCCAGCAGCGTAGCCCCCACAGGGGCGCCCGGGGAGCTGTTTTTT; CDR3aa: CASSVAPTGAPGELFF
d_gene: NA; j_gene: TRBJ1-1; v_gene: TRBV7-9; abundance: few; CDR3nt: TGTGCCAGCAGCCCCGGACAGATGAACACTGAAGCTTTCTTT; CDR3aa: CASSPGQMNTEAFF
d_gene: TRBD2; j_gene: TRBJ2-7; v_gene: TRBV28; abundance: few; CDR3nt: TGTGCCAGCAGTCCCCTGGGCTGGCGGGAGGGCCAGAGCTCCTACGAGCAGTACTTC; CDR3aa: CASSPLGWREGQSSYEQYF
d_gene: NA; j_gene: TRBJ1-1; v_gene: TRBV15; abundance: NA; CDR3nt: TGTGCCACCAGCAGAGATCGGCATCGGAACACTGAAGCTTTCTTT; CDR3aa: CATSRDRHRNTEAFF
d_gene: TRBD1; j_gene: TRBJ2-7; v_gene: TRBV5-1; abundance: NA; CDR3nt: TGCGCCAGCAGCTTAGGGGGCGCTGGGTCCTACGAGCAGTACTTC; CDR3aa: CASSLGGAGSYEQYF
d_gene: NA; j_gene: TRBJ1-1; v_gene: TRBV7-2; abundance: NA; CDR3nt: TGTGCCAGCAGCTTAGTAAGGTACACTGAAGCTTTCTTT; CDR3aa: CASSLVRYTEAFF
d_gene: TRBD2; j_gene: TRBJ2-1; v_gene: TRBV4-1; abundance: NA; CDR3nt: TGCGCCAGCAGCCAAGGACTAGCAGGAAAGGGTGAGCAGTTCTTC; CDR3aa: CASSQGLAGKGEQFF
d_gene: NA; j_gene: TRBJ1-1; v_gene: TRBV7-2; abundance: NA; CDR3nt: TGTGCCAGCAGCTTAAACGTGGGCGGGGGGAACACTGAAGCTTTCTTT; CDR3aa: CASSLNVGGGNTEAFF
d_gene: NA; j_gene: TRBJ2-3; v_gene: TRBV7-2; abundance: NA; CDR3nt: TGTGCCAGCAGCTTGGGGGGTATAGGCACAGATACGCAGTATTTT; CDR3aa: CASSLGGIGTDTQYF
d_gene: TRBD2; j_gene: TRBJ2-1; v_gene: TRBV5-1; abundance: NA; CDR3nt: TGCGCCAGCAGCTTAACTAGCGGGACTCCCAATGAGCAGTTCTTC; CDR3aa: CASSLTSGTPNEQFF
d_gene: TRBD2; j_gene: TRBJ2-7; v_gene: TRBV28; abundance: once; CDR3nt: TGTGCCAGCAGTAGCGGGACTAGCCCGACGCTGGGGTACTTC; CDR3aa: CASSSGTSPTLGYF
d_gene: NA; j_gene: TRBJ1-2; v_gene: TRBV5-1; abundance: NA; CDR3nt: TGCGCCAGCAGCTTGGGCGGGACTTTCTATGGCTACACCTTC; CDR3aa: CASSLGGTFYGYTF
d_gene: TRBD2; j_gene: TRBJ2-1; v_gene: TRBV9; abundance: once; CDR3nt: TGTGCCAGCAGCGTAGGCGGGACTAGCTATCTCAATGAGCAGTTCTTC; CDR3aa: CASSVGGTSYLNEQFF
d_gene: TRBD2; j_gene: TRBJ2-2; v_gene: TRBV29-1; abundance: NA; CDR3nt: TGCAGCGTTGTTCCCAGCGGGAGGGATAAGCTGTTTTTT; CDR3aa: CSVVPSGRDKLFF
d_gene: NA; j_gene: TRBJ2-1; v_gene: TRBV10-1; abundance: NA; CDR3nt: TGCGCCAGCAGTGCTCTGAGCTTAGGCGAAAACAATGAGCAGTTCTTC; CDR3aa: CASSALSLGENNEQFF